This entry is about one T cell receptor beta chain. The data were taken from a study of blood T cell repertoires in COVID-19. Study details: Some COVID-19 samples were acute and others convalescent; all came from the United States, Italy and Spain. The analysed material was cDNA or gDNA that came from T cells, B-cell-depleted T cells, or PBMCs.

The CDR3 has 15 amino acids. Trimming removed 4 bases at V and 1 base at J, with 13 bases between. Per germline, CDR1 MNHEY and CDR2 SMNVEV (reference sequence). Authors' processing steps: Reference gene primer amplification in the assay estimated nucleated cell counts. Here immunoSEQ multiplex PCR was the method, and the copy in TCRdb shows in-frame clones only, minus some. D and trimming come from the DNA, and the V and J calls and clone size come from that table. The repertoire has about 170,000 clones, roughly 85% of them found once; the top ten carry roughly 2%. This TCR was recovered from an elderly woman with acute or convalescent COVID-19. V and J are TRBV27 and TRBJ1-2; D may be TRBD1 (5 bases). Source material: peripheral blood. CDR3 sequence (DNA): TGTGCCAGCAGTTGGTCAGGGACTTTTAACTATGGCTACACCTTC. Residues: CASSWSGTFNYGYTF.